This T cell receptor (beta chain) was recorded in a study of blood T cell repertoires in COVID-19. Overall study context: Researchers got acute and convalescent COVID-19 samples from the United States, Italy and Spain. From T cells, B-cell-depleted T cells, or PBMCs came the material, which was cDNA or gDNA.

This clone was counted between two and nine times. The germline CDR1 and CDR2 sequences are MNHEY and SVGAGI. The CDR3 contains 13 residues. Trimming took off 8 bases at V and 6 bases at J, with 16 bases between the two ends. Authors' methods: Using reference gene primer amplification, nucleated cell counts were estimated. Measured with immunoSEQ multiplex PCR; TCRdb has only the in-frame clones, and not every one. That table furnishes V, J and clone size, whereas the DNA furnished D and trimming. The table has 230,000 or so clones, roughly 76% seen once. This sequence was found in a human donor in a cohort sampled during active COVID-19. The V and J genes are TRBV6-5 and TRBJ1-1, with TRBD1 as a possible D gene (5 bases). Input material: peripheral blood. The CDR3 coding sequence is TGTGCCAGCGGGTTGATGGGGGGGGCTGAAGCTTTCTTT. This codes for CASGLMGGAEAFF.